The present T cell receptor (beta chain) was sequenced within a study of a mutant IDH1 vaccine in newly diagnosed glioma. About the study: Patients were started on vaccination 4-6 weeks after radiotherapy alone, or with temozolomide cycles.

Generated by immunoSEQ multiplex PCR, the TCRdb table keeps only in-frame clones and is missing some. The table includes about 94,000 clones, about nine tenths detected once. As to time point: week 47, end of study. One vaccine dose held 300 ug of mutant IDH1 20-mer peptide and came with topical imiquimod. In the case of this clone: Antigen specificity is unknown.

V lost 6 bases, J lost 5 bases, and 4 bases stayed unmatched. Per germline, CDR1 WSHSY and CDR2 SAAADI. CDR3 length equals 13 residues. This specimen consisted of PBMCs, obtained from a glioma patient whose treatment included an IDH1 peptide vaccine. The clonotype was recovered from a woman aged 45-60 years with glioma. This sequence joins TRBV10-2 and TRBJ1-1, with 9 bases fitting TRBD1. CDR3 sequence: CASRLTGGTEAFF. The DNA of the CDR3 is TGCGCCAGCAGGCTGACAGGGGGAACTGAAGCTTTCTTT.